A selection of T cell receptor beta chains follows, all from one sample in a study of T cells in Graves' hyperthyroidism and ophthalmopathy. MiXCR, run by TCRdb on the multiplex PCR reads, gives a single entry per CDR3 protein. The table has approximately 870,000 distinct CDR3 sequences, over 35% seen once. The sample was blood. Receptor source: a young man with Graves' hyperthyroidism. Each CDR3 is given with its conserved first and last residue. Each record gives: clone size, D gene, J gene, V gene, CDR3 protein, CDR3 DNA. A D gene is named only where the DNA matches it firmly. Rows give clone size only sometimes, using once, few, many, or a class for an expanded clone.

size: NA
D: TRBD1
J: TRBJ1-4
V: TRBV12-3/TRBV12-4
CDR3: CASSTTGGIEKLFF
DNA: TGTGCCAGCAGTACCACAGGGGGTATTGAAAAACTGTTTTTT

size: many
D: NA
J: TRBJ1-5
V: TRBV2
CDR3: CASSELRGNQPQHF
DNA: TGTGCCAGCAGTGAGTTACGGGGAAATCAGCCCCAGCATTTT

size: NA
D: NA
J: TRBJ1-5
V: TRBV2
CDR3: CAGSLRDQSQHF
DNA: TGTGCCGGCTCTCTCCGCGATCAGTCCCAGCATTTT

size: many
D: NA
J: TRBJ2-2
V: TRBV7-2
CDR3: CASSARRSTGELFF
DNA: TGTGCCAGCAGCGCCCGGAGGTCCACCGGGGAGCTGTTTTTT

size: NA
D: NA
J: TRBJ1-2
V: TRBV4-1
CDR3: CASSQVGVYGYGYTF
DNA: TGCGCCAGCAGCCAAGTCGGGGTCTATGGCTATGGCTACACCTTC

size: many
D: TRBD1
J: TRBJ1-5
V: TRBV20-1
CDR3: CSAREGGDQPQHF
DNA: TGCAGTGCTAGAGAAGGGGGCGATCAGCCCCAGCATTTT

size: many
D: NA
J: TRBJ2-5
V: TRBV7-2
CDR3: CASTRWGNGQETQYF
DNA: TGTGCCAGCACCCGATGGGGGAATGGGCAAGAGACCCAGTACTTC

size: few
D: NA
J: TRBJ1-5
V: TRBV4-2
CDR3: CASSQEGAGNQPQHF
DNA: TGTGCCAGCAGCCAAGAGGGGGCAGGCAATCAGCCCCAGCATTTT

size: few
D: NA
J: TRBJ1-6
V: TRBV7-9
CDR3: CASSQEAEGRDSPLHF
DNA: TGCGCCAGCAGCCAAGAGGCCGAAGGCCGCGATTCACCCCTCCACTTT

size: once
D: NA
J: TRBJ1-2
V: TRBV4-1
CDR3: CASSGIGSGGHTF
DNA: TGCGCCAGCAGCGGTATAGGGTCGGGTGGCCACACCTTC

size: many
D: TRBD1
J: TRBJ1-6
V: TRBV19
CDR3: CASKTGGELRGSPLHF
DNA: TGTGCCAGTAAGACAGGGGGCGAACTACGTGGTTCACCCCTCCACTTT

size: NA
D: NA
J: TRBJ1-5
V: TRBV6-1
CDR3: CASGAQQQPRQPQHF
DNA: TGTGCCAGCGGGGCTCAACAACAACCCCGGCAGCCCCAGCATTTT

size: NA
D: NA
J: TRBJ1-4
V: TRBV4-3
CDR3: CASSQEVGRDEKLFF
DNA: TGCGCCAGCAGCCAAGAAGTGGGGAGGGATGAAAAACTGTTTTTT

size: NA
D: NA
J: TRBJ1-2
V: TRBV7-9
CDR3: CASSIAGADGYTF
DNA: TGTGCCAGCAGCATTGCGGGCGCGGATGGCTACACCTTC

size: few
D: NA
J: TRBJ1-1
V: TRBV12-3/TRBV12-4
CDR3: CASRGLAIESEAFF
DNA: TGTGCCAGCAGGGGCCTTGCCATTGAGTCTGAAGCTTTCTTT

size: NA
D: TRBD2
J: TRBJ2-7
V: TRBV20-1
CDR3: CSAHPTAGVSYEQYF
DNA: TGCAGTGCGCACCCCACGGCGGGAGTCTCCTACGAGCAGTACTTC

size: NA
D: TRBD1
J: TRBJ2-6
V: TRBV12-3/TRBV12-4
CDR3: CASRNRGRAANVLTF
DNA: TGTGCCAGCAGAAACAGGGGGCGTGCAGCCAACGTCCTGACTTTC

size: few
D: TRBD1
J: TRBJ1-1
V: TRBV6-5
CDR3: CAIRTGANTEAFF
DNA: TGTGCCATCCGGACAGGGGCCAACACTGAAGCTTTCTTT

size: once
D: NA
J: TRBJ2-7
V: TRBV6-6
CDR3: CASSYSIGVYEQYF
DNA: TGTGCCAGCAGTTACTCCATCGGAGTCTACGAGCAGTACTTC

size: NA
D: NA
J: TRBJ2-7
V: TRBV2
CDR3: CASSEGGHNPYEQYF
DNA: TGTGCCAGCAGTGAAGGGGGACACAATCCCTACGAGCAGTACTTC

size: NA
D: TRBD1
J: TRBJ1-5
V: TRBV2
CDR3: CASSGQGTQFGNQPQHF
DNA: TGTGCCAGCAGTGGACAGGGAACTCAGTTTGGCAATCAGCCCCAGCATTTT

size: NA
D: TRBD1
J: TRBJ1-1
V: TRBV5-1
CDR3: CASSPLEGATNTEAFF
DNA: TGCGCCAGCAGCCCCTTGGAGGGGGCTACGAACACTGAAGCTTTCTTT